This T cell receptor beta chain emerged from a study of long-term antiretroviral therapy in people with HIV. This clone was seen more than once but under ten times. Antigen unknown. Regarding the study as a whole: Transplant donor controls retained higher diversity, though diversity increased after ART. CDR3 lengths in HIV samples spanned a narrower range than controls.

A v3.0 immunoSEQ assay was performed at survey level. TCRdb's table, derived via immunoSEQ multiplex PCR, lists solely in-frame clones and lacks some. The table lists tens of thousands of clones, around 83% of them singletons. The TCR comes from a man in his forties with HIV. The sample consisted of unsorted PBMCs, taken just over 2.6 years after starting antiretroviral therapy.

The CDR3 region is CASSQDIPDRGYEQYF. CDR3 nucleotide sequence: TGCGCCAGCAGCCAAGATATCCCGGACAGGGGCTACGAGCAGTACTTC. This chain uses TRBV4-3 with TRBJ2-7; the match to TRBD1 covers 9 bases. The V and J ends lost 0 bases and 3 bases, in that order; junction bases with no gene match: 6. The CDR3 extends over 16 amino acids. Germline loops: CDR1 LGHNA, CDR2 YSLEER.